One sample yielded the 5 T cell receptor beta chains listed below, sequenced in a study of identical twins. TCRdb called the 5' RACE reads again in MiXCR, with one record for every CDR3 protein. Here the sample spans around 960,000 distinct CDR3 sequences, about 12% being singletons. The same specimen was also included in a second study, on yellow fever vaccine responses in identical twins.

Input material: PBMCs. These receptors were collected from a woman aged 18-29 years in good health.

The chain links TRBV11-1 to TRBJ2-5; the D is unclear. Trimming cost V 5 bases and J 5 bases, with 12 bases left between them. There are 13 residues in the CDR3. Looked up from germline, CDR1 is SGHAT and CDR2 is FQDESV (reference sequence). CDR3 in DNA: TGTGCCAGCAGCCCAGGAAGATGGGAGACCCAGTACTTC. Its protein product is CASSPGRWETQYF.

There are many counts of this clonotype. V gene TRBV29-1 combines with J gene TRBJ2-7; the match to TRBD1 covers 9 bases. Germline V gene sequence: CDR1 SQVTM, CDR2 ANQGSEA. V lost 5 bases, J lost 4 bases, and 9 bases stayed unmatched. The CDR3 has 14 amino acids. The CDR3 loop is CSVHTGTGIYEQYF. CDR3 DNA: TGCAGCGTTCATACCGGGACAGGGATTTACGAGCAGTACTTC.

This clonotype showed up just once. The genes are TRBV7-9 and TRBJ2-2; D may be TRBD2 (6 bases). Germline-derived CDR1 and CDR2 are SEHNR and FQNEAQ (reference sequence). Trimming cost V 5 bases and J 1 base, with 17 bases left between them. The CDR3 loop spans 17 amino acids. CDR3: CASSPKAGTGNTGELFF. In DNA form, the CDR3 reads TGTGCCAGCAGCCCCAAGGCGGGAACAGGGAACACCGGGGAGCTGTTTTTT. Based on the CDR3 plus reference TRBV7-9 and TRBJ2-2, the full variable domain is DTGVSQNPRHKITKRGQNVTFRCDPISEHNRLYWYRQTLGQGPEFLTYFQNEAQLEKSRLLSDRFSAERPKGSFSTLEIQRTEQGDSAMYLCASSPKAGTGNTGELFFGEGSRLTVL.

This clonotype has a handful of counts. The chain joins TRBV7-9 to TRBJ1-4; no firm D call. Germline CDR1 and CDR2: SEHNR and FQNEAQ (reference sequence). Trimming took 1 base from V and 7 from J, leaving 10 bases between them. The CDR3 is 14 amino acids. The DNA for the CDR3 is TGTGCCAGCAGCTTAGGCCCTGCGGGTGAAAAACTGTTTTTT. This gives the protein CASSLGPAGEKLFF.

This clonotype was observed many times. In DNA, the CDR3 is TGCAGCGCCCTGCTAGCGGGAGACGAGCAGTTCTTC. Translated, it gives CSALLAGDEQFF. The rearrangement links TRBV29-1 to TRBJ2-1; 10 nucleotides agree with TRBD2. J was trimmed by 10 bases and V by 7 bases; bases with no gene match: 7. CDR1 and CDR2 from the germline V gene are SQVTM and ANQGSEA. CDR3 length: 12 residues.